The 8 T cell receptor beta chains below were found in one sample sequenced in a study of blood T cell repertoires in COVID-19. TCRdb's copy holds only in-frame clones and misses some; the assay was immunoSEQ multiplex PCR. The sample includes about 68,000 clones, roughly 83% of them seen just once. The sequenced sample consisted of peripheral blood. These receptor sequences come from a man in his fifties or sixties with active COVID-19.

The V and J genes are TRBV6-2 or TRBV6-3 and TRBJ2-1, with TRBD2 identical over 7 bases. The CDR3 spans 16 residues. CDR1 and CDR2 from the germline V gene are MNHEY and SVGEGT. Trimming took 4 bases from V and 0 from J; bases not matched to a gene: 6. CDR3 sequence (DNA): TGTGCCAGCAGTTTCCCCCGGGACTACTCCTACAATGAGCAGTTCTTC. Its translation is CASSFPRDYSYNEQFF.

The V and J genes are TRBV15 and TRBJ2-3, with a possible D match to TRBD2 (7 bases). Germline lookup yields CDR1 LNHNV and CDR2 YYDKDF (reference sequence). V was pared by 3 bases and J by 6 bases, with 13 bases between. The CDR3 loop spans 14 amino acids. CDR3 nucleotides: TGTGCCACCAGCAGGGTAGGGGGAGGGGATACGCAGTATTTT. Its protein product is CATSRVGGGDTQYF.

CDR3 protein: CASSPQGKGEKLFF. CDR3 DNA: TGTGCCAGCTCACCACAGGGGAAAGGAGAAAAACTGTTTTTT. The rearrangement joins TRBV18 to TRBJ1-4; D is possibly TRBD1 (5 bases). CDR3 length equals 14 residues. Germline CDR1 KGHSH, CDR2 LQKENI. Trimming removed 1 base from V and 8 bases from J, with 11 bases in between.

The J gene is TRBJ1-1, the V gene TRBV4-3, with D maybe TRBD1 (6 bases). The CDR3 has 14 residues. CDR1 is LGHNA, CDR2 YSLEER, per germline. The ends were cut back, 5 bases at V and 5 bases at J, with 15 bases in the middle. CDR3 in DNA: TGCGCCAGCAGCGATTACAGGGAGAGGACTGAAGCTTTCTTT. It yields the protein CASSDYRERTEAFF.

The V and J genes are TRBV5-4 and TRBJ1-3, with 8 bases matching TRBD1. Germline V gene data show CDR1 as SGHNT and CDR2 as YYREEE (reference sequence). The CDR3 has 16 residues. V shed 4 bases, J shed 2 bases, and the junction held 8 bases outside the gene matches. The DNA for the CDR3 is TGTGCCAGCAGCACCCCGACAGGGGTTGCTGGAAACACCATATATTTT. Translation gives CASSTPTGVAGNTIYF.

Ten or more counts support this clone. The chain combines TRBV11-2 with TRBJ1-6; TRBD1 agrees at 7 bases. Germline V gene data show CDR1 as SGHAT and CDR2 as FQNNGV. The V and J ends lost 5 bases and 8 bases, in that order; junction bases with no gene match: 6. The CDR3 is 14 residues long. CDR3 bases: TGTGCCAGCAGCCTCCAGGGGGGAGATTCACCCCTCCACTTT. It codes for CASSLQGGDSPLHF.

The V and J genes are TRBV5-6 and TRBJ1-1, with 9 bases fitting TRBD1. Germline assignment: CDR1 SGHDT and CDR2 YYEEEE. V shed 4 bases and J 0 bases; nucleotides not matched to a gene: 7. This CDR3 comprises 16 residues. The chain's CDR3 is CASSPGTGKLNTEAFF. Written as DNA, the CDR3 is TGTGCCAGCAGCCCCGGGACAGGGAAGTTGAACACTGAAGCTTTCTTT. The full variable domain, with the rest looked up from reference TRBV5-6 and TRBJ1-1, is DAGVTQSPTHLIKTRGQQVTLRCSPKSGHDTVSWYQQALGQGPQFIFQYYEEEERQRGNFPDRFSGHQFPNYSSELNVNALLLGDSALYLCASSPGTGKLNTEAFFGQGTRLTVV.

V is TRBV7-2 and J is TRBJ2-2, with 14 nucleotides matching TRBD2. Per germline, CDR1 SGHTA and CDR2 FQGNSA. Trimming cost V 4 bases and J 4 bases; bases outside gene matches: 5. The CDR3 has 17 amino acids. The CDR3 sequence: CASSSGTSGRSTGELFF. The CDR3, as DNA: TGTGCCAGCAGCTCCGGGACTAGCGGGAGAAGCACCGGGGAGCTGTTTTTT.